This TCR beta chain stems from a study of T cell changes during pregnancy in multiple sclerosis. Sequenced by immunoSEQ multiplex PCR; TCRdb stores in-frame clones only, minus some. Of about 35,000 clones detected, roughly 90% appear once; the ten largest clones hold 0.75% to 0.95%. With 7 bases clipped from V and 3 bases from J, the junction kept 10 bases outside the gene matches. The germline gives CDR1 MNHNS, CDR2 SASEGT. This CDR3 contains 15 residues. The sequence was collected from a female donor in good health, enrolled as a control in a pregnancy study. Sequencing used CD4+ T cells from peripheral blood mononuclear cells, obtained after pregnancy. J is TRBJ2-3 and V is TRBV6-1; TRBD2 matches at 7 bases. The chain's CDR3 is CASTQGGSRTDTQYF. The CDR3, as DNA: TGTGCCAGCACCCAGGGAGGGTCCCGGACAGATACGCAGTATTTT.